This T cell receptor (beta chain) was profiled in a study of shared clonotypes between healthy human individuals. Study-level results: Around 4.9% of naive CD4 clonotypes were shared across a few donors.

Germline CDR1 MDHEN, CDR2 SYDVKM. This CDR3 is 20 amino acids long. The germline V and J ends were trimmed by 4 bases and 1 base, with 29 bases remaining between them. The table came from immunoSEQ multiplex PCR; TCRdb's copy has only in-frame clones and leaves some out. The sample has about 2.4 million clones, more than 85% seen once; the top ten hold 0.36%. As concerns this clone: Its antigen remains unidentified.

The receptor's source is a man between 18 and 29 years old in good health. Some clones in this sample may be carry-over from other donors' samples. The sample comprised naive CD4+ T cells from PBMCs. The subset was: CD45RA+ positively selected. V usage is TRBV28 and J usage is TRBJ2-7; D unresolved. This chain's CDR3 is CASSSPLPSKALEISYEQYF. In nucleotides, the CDR3 is TGTGCCAGCAGTTCCCCGCTTCCATCGAAGGCCCTAGAAATTTCCTACGAGCAGTACTTC.